Below, 22 T cell receptor beta chains from the same sample are listed, as sequenced in a study of blood T cell repertoires in COVID-19. Sequencing used immunoSEQ multiplex PCR; TCRdb keeps in-frame clones, though not all of them. This table holds some 300,000 clones, roughly 86% found once. Sequenced: peripheral blood. All receptors derive from a woman younger than 45 with COVID-19, enrolled during active disease.

This chain links TRBV5-4 with TRBJ1-3; D gene ambiguous. Germline V gives CDR1 SGHNT, CDR2 YYREEE (reference sequence). The V gene lost 0 bases and the J gene lost 1 base, with 11 bases spanning the gap. The CDR3 is made up of 16 amino acids. In nucleotides, the CDR3 is TGTGCCAGCAGCTTGGCCCAAGCCGTTTCTGGAAACACCATATATTTT. This encodes CASSLAQAVSGNTIYF. The full variable domain, its missing parts supplied by reference TRBV5-4 and TRBJ1-3, is ETGVTQSPTHLIKTRGQQVTLRCSSQSGHNTVSWYQQALGQGPQFIFQYYREEENGRGNFPPRFSGLQFPNYSSELNVNALELDDSALYLCASSLAQAVSGNTIYFGEGSWLTVV.

The chain employs TRBV11-2 and TRBJ1-4, with TRBD1 matching over 9 bases. J lost 2 bases, V lost 5 bases, and 6 bases had no gene match. This CDR3 spans 16 amino acids. CDR1 and CDR2 from the germline V gene are SGHAT and FQNNGV. CDR3 sequence (DNA): TGTGCCAGCAGCAACAGGGGGCGGTCTACTAATGAAAAACTGTTTTTT. It yields the protein CASSNRGRSTNEKLFF.

This chain uses TRBV12-3 or TRBV12-4 with TRBJ2-7; 8 bases agree with TRBD1. The CDR3 is 13 amino acids. V gave up 5 bases and J gave up 3 bases; unmatched junction bases: 3. CDR3 in DNA: TGTGCCAGCAGTCGCGGACAGGGCTACGAGCAGTACGTC. It specifies CASSRGQGYEQYV.

The rearrangement uses TRBV9 and TRBJ1-6; no clear D. Germline V lookup: CDR1 SGDLS, CDR2 YYNGEE. This CDR3 comprises 18 residues. Trimming cost V 3 bases and J 2 bases, with 18 bases left between them. Here the CDR3 DNA reads TGTGCCAGCAGCGGTGCCGCAGAAACCGGGACCTATAATTCACCCCTCCACTTT. This encodes CASSGAAETGTYNSPLHF.

At least ten counts were recorded for this clone. The CDR3 loop reads CASSPRLDTGELFF. DNA for the CDR3: TGTGCCAGCAGCCCCCGGTTAGATACCGGGGAGCTGTTTTTT. The V gene is TRBV9, the J gene TRBJ2-2, with unresolved D. V lost 4 bases and J 5 bases, leaving 12 bases between the germline ends. CDR1 SGDLS and CDR2 YYNGEE come from the germline V gene. There are 14 residues in the CDR3.

In regard to this clone: One end of the junction is discordant with germline, which a read error may explain. The V gene is TRBV5-1, the J gene TRBJ2-5, with TRBD2 identical over 13 bases. Germline V CDR1 and CDR2: SGHRS, YFSETQ. The CDR3 has 16 residues. The CDR3 DNA sequence: TGCGCCAGCAGTTTGGGGACTAGCGGGGTCCAAGAGACCCAGTACTTC. The encoded protein is CASSLGTSGVQETQYF.

The rearrangement joins TRBV4-1 to TRBJ2-5; 8 nucleotides align to TRBD2. This CDR3 contains 18 residues. Germline V gene lookup returns CDR1 MGHRA and CDR2 YSYEKL. V lost 4 bases and J lost 0; bases outside the gene matches: 13. For the CDR3, the DNA is TGCGCCAGCAGCCGACTGGTTTATAGCGGGGAGTACCAAGAGACCCAGTACTTC. Protein: CASSRLVYSGEYQETQYF.

This chain connects TRBV4-1 to TRBJ1-5; TRBD1 might be the D (6 bases). There are 16 residues in the CDR3. Germline CDR1 and CDR2: MGHRA and YSYEKL. V was cut by 3 bases and J by 3 bases, with 15 bases left in between. In nucleotides, the CDR3 is TGCGCCAGCAGCCACCTAACCGACAGGTTCAATCAGCCCCAGCATTTT. It encodes CASSHLTDRFNQPQHF.

The rearrangement uses TRBV6-6 and TRBJ1-4, with D hard to call. V was cut by 0 bases and J by 8 bases, with 4 bases left in between. The CDR3 is 12 amino acids. Germline V gene data show CDR1 as MNHNY and CDR2 as SVGAGI (reference sequence). The CDR3 protein is CASSYSSEKLFF. CDR3 DNA sequence: TGTGCCAGCAGTTACTCGAGCGAAAAACTGTTTTTT.

The gene calls are TRBV9 and TRBJ2-5; the match to TRBD2 covers 9 bases. The V gene end was trimmed by 0 bases and the J gene end by 4 bases; junction bases not matched to a gene: 25. From germline, CDR1 is SGDLS and CDR2 YYNGEE. This CDR3 region has 22 residues. The CDR3 is CASSVGLRPYLQLAGKVETQYF. The DNA of the CDR3 is TGTGCCAGCAGCGTAGGATTGCGGCCCTACCTCCAGCTAGCGGGGAAGGTAGAGACCCAGTACTTC.

V usage is TRBV11-2 and J usage is TRBJ1-1; D is ambiguous. The germline V gene has CDR1 SGHAT and CDR2 FQNNGV. V gave up 3 bases and J gave up 5 bases, with 13 bases separating them. The CDR3 extends over 14 amino acids. Here the CDR3 reads CASSFGWSGTEAFF. In DNA, the CDR3 is TGTGCCAGCAGCTTTGGTTGGTCGGGGACTGAAGCTTTCTTT.

The chain employs TRBV29-1 and TRBJ1-2, with D hard to call. V was clipped by 4 bases and J by 8 bases, with 11 bases between them. The CDR3 covers 11 residues. Per the germline V gene, CDR1 is SQVTM and CDR2 is ANQGSEA. The CDR3 DNA reads as TGCAGCGTTGGAAACGAGGGCGGCTACACCTTC. It translates to CSVGNEGGYTF.

The V call is TRBV5-1, the J call TRBJ1-3; D may be TRBD1 (6 bases). CDR1 and CDR2 from the germline V gene are SGHRS and YFSETQ. The CDR3 totals 14 residues. V was pared by 5 bases and J by 4 bases, with 13 bases between. CDR3 loop: CASSQQGRGNTIYF. CDR3 DNA: TGCGCCAGCAGTCAACAGGGTCGGGGAAACACCATATATTTT.

The chain combines TRBV2 with TRBJ1-2, with D unresolved. The germline gives CDR1 SNHLY, CDR2 FYNNEI. V was cut by 0 bases and J by 2 bases, with 7 bases left in between. The CDR3 covers 14 residues. The CDR3 coding sequence is TGTGCCAGCAGTGAAGCACTTGCGAACTATGGCTACACCTTC. Translation: CASSEALANYGYTF.

The V call is TRBV5-1, the J call TRBJ1-4, with unresolved D. The CDR3 runs 16 residues. V lost 3 bases, J lost 0 bases, and 12 bases lay in between. Germline V gene lookup returns CDR1 SGHRS and CDR2 YFSETQ. The CDR3 coding sequence is TGCGCCAGCAGCTCCGGTGGCGGCGCAACTAATGAAAAACTGTTTTTT. Translation gives CASSSGGGATNEKLFF.

The rearrangement joins TRBV12-3 or TRBV12-4 to TRBJ2-7; no clear D. With 4 bases removed from V and 6 bases from J, the gap between germline ends came to 10 bases. The CDR3 extends over 12 amino acids. CDR3 sequence reads: CASSSAGGEQYV. The DNA of the CDR3 is TGTGCCAGCAGTTCGGCCGGCGGCGAGCAGTACGTC.

The chain has TRBV14 and TRBJ1-2; tentatively, D is TRBD1 (6 bases). CDR1 is SGHDN, CDR2 FVKESK, per germline. V was shortened by 4 bases and J by 7 bases, with 13 bases between the two germline ends. There are 13 residues in the CDR3. CDR3 sequence (DNA): TGTGCCAGCAGCCCTGCCAGGGGCCTTGGCTACACCTTC. It translates to CASSPARGLGYTF.

The CDR3 DNA sequence: TGTGCCAGCAGCTTGGACGCCAGAAGCAATCAGCCCCAGCATTTT. Its protein is CASSLDARSNQPQHF. V usage is TRBV5-5 and J usage is TRBJ1-5; D is ambiguous. The CDR3 totals 15 residues. The germline V gene encodes CDR1 SGHKS and CDR2 YYEKEE (reference sequence). V lost 0 bases and J lost 1, with 8 bases in between.

The V call is TRBV30, the J call TRBJ2-2; D gene uncertain. The CDR3 consists of 15 residues. Germline CDR1 reads GTSNPN; CDR2 reads SVGIG (reference sequence). V was pared by 3 bases and J by 4 bases, with 15 bases between. The CDR3 here is CAWRPPRAVTGELFF. As DNA, the CDR3 is TGTGCCTGGAGGCCCCCCCGCGCTGTCACCGGGGAGCTGTTTTTT.

V usage is TRBV7-9 and J usage is TRBJ1-1; D possibly corresponds to TRBD1 (5 bases). The CDR3 is made up of 15 amino acids. The ends were cut back, 5 bases at V and 1 base at J, with 14 bases in the middle. From germline, CDR1 is SEHNR and CDR2 FQNEAQ (reference sequence). CDR3 sequence (DNA): TGTGCCAGCAGCCCAGACAGCAAAAGGAACACTGAAGCTTTCTTT. It is translated as CASSPDSKRNTEAFF.

This rearrangement joins TRBV7-2 to TRBJ2-1; TRBD1 matches 7 bases. The CDR3 has 16 residues. The V gene's germline CDR1 is SGHTA and CDR2 FQGNSA. V trimming: 5 bases; J trimming: 3 bases; junction bases outside the gene matches: 10. The CDR3 protein is CASSATPGTVYNEQFF. CDR3 nucleotides: TGTGCCAGCAGCGCAACCCCCGGGACAGTCTACAATGAGCAGTTCTTC.

V is TRBV29-1 and J is TRBJ1-2; D is ambiguous. Per germline, CDR1 SQVTM and CDR2 ANQGSEA. V shed 5 bases and J shed 2 bases, with 9 bases lying between them. The CDR3 has 12 residues. In DNA form, the CDR3 reads TGCAGCGTTATTCTCCGGAACTATGGCTACACCTTC. Its translation is CSVILRNYGYTF. Using reference TRBV29-1 and TRBJ1-2 for the parts outside the CDR3, the full variable domain is SAVISQKPSRDICQRGTSLTIQCQVDSQVTMMFWYRQQPGQSLTLIATANQGSEATYESGFVIDKFPISRPNLTFSTLTVSNMSPEDSSIYLCSVILRNYGYTFGSGTRLTVV.